This TCR beta chain was captured in a study of metastatic and nonmetastatic thyroid tumors. About the research overall: A comparison of repertoires was made across blood and tumor or nodule tissue from malignant and benign thyroid patients.

Original analysis: Building a distant-metastasis classifier for papillary thyroid cancer drew on CDR3 differences across clinicopathological groups. Using MiXCR, TCRdb re-called clones from the PCR reads. TCRdb, rather than the study authors, made the V and J calls. The data contain around 15,000 clones, roughly a fifth of them singletons. Trimming pared 4 bases from V and 4 bases from J, leaving 8 bases between. The CDR3 runs to 13 residues. Germline CDR1 and CDR2: SGHTA and FQGNSA. No patient received treatment before thyroid surgery. The clonotype comes from a female donor with papillary thyroid cancer or a benign thyroid nodule (not recorded which). Some clones in this sample may be carry-over from other donors' samples. The genes are TRBV7-2 and TRBJ1-5; no firm D call. Input material: adjacent normal tissue. CDR3: CASSSWLNQPQHF. The CDR3 coding sequence is TGTGCCAGCAGCTCCTGGTTGAATCAGCCCCAGCATTTT. The variable domain in full, completed from reference TRBV7-2 and TRBJ1-5, reads GAGVSQSPSNKVTEKGKDVELRCDPISGHTALYWYRQSLGQGLEFLIYFQGNSAPDKSGLPSDRFSAERTGGSVSTLTIQRTQQEDSAVYLCASSSWLNQPQHFGDGTRLSIL.